The 9 T cell receptor beta chains presented below share a single source sample, sequenced in a study of spatial heterogeneity in lung cancer. TCRdb re-called the 5' RACE reads through MiXCR, storing one row per CDR3 protein. The data show about 26,000 distinct CDR3 sequences, over 10% seen once. Regarding time point: sample taken at primary tumor resection. Sequencing was performed on whole RNA extracted from tumor and nontumor lung tissue, or from frozen PBMC, and the material was left unsorted. The material was PBMCs, obtained at surgery. The receptor set was obtained from a female donor with early-stage non-small cell lung cancer.

V usage is TRBV6-2 or TRBV6-3 and J usage is TRBJ2-2; 11 bases align to TRBD2. This CDR3 region has 15 residues. V lost 6 bases to trimming and J lost 5 bases; unmatched junction nucleotides: 5. From germline, CDR1 is MNHEY and CDR2 SVGEGT. In nucleotides, the CDR3 is TGTGCCAGCAGCCTGGGACTAGCGGAGACCGGGGAGCTGTTTTTT. Its translation is CASSLGLAETGELFF.

In its sample, this clonotype was seen many times. The chain has TRBV5-1 and TRBJ2-5; D perhaps matches TRBD2 (6 bases). V was clipped by 3 bases and J by 5 bases, with 14 bases between them. The germline gives CDR1 SGHRS, CDR2 YFSETQ. The CDR3 contains 14 residues. CDR3 DNA: TGCGCCAGCAGCTGGAAGGCGGGAACCGAGACCCAGTACTTC. This translates into CASSWKAGTETQYF.

This clonotype was counted at least ten times. V gene TRBV18 combines with J gene TRBJ2-7; 12 bases agree with TRBD2. Losses at the gene ends were 5 bases for V and 6 bases for J; bases not matched to a gene: 5. CDR1 and CDR2 from the germline V gene are KGHSH and LQKENI. The CDR3 runs 14 residues. The CDR3 bases are TGTGCCAGCTCAAGCCTAGCGGGGGGGCGCGAGCAGTACGTC. The encoded protein is CASSSLAGGREQYV.

The CDR3 is CASSLVFGQPYYGYTF. CDR3 sequence (DNA): TGTGCCAGCAGCTTAGTTTTTGGACAGCCTTACTATGGCTACACCTTC. V and J are TRBV7-2 and TRBJ1-2; the D gene is possibly TRBD1 (6 bases). The CDR3 has 16 amino acids. Germline V gene data show CDR1 as SGHTA and CDR2 as FQGNSA. Trimming stripped 1 base from V and 3 bases from J, with 15 bases between.

The chain uses TRBV11-1 and TRBJ2-7, with TRBD1 matching over 8 bases. CDR1 and CDR2 from the germline V gene are SGHAT and FQDESV (reference sequence). J was trimmed by 5 bases and V by 3 bases; bases with no gene match: 3. The CDR3 contains 13 residues. CDR3 DNA sequence: TGTGCCAGCAGCTTGACAGGGGCCCACGAGCAGTACTTC. Protein: CASSLTGAHEQYF.

Many counts were recorded for this clonotype. The chain employs TRBV4-2 and TRBJ1-1; a possible D gene is TRBD1 (6 bases). The CDR3 totals 15 residues. Germline V gene data show CDR1 as LGHNA and CDR2 as YNFKEQ. V shed 2 bases and J shed 0 bases, with 10 bases lying between them. CDR3 nucleotide sequence: TGTGCCAGCAGCCAAAGACAGGCCATGAACACTGAAGCTTTCTTT. Translating it yields CASSQRQAMNTEAFF.

This clonotype was counted at least ten times. The gene calls are TRBV24-1 and TRBJ2-3, with 8 bases fitting TRBD1. CDR3 size: 16 residues. Trimming removed 3 bases from V and 3 bases from J; junction bases left unmatched: 7. The germline gives CDR1 KGHDR, CDR2 SFDVKD. CDR3 sequence: CATSDLPTGETDTQYF. CDR3 DNA: TGTGCCACCAGTGATCTCCCGACAGGGGAGACAGATACGCAGTATTTT.

V gene TRBV11-2 combines with J gene TRBJ2-1; D gene ambiguous. Germline V CDR1 and CDR2: SGHAT, FQNNGV. This CDR3 spans 14 amino acids. With 1 base removed from V and 5 bases from J, the gap between germline ends came to 9 bases. This CDR3 reads CASSLGVNHNEQFF. DNA for the CDR3: TGTGCCAGCAGCTTAGGCGTCAATCACAATGAGCAGTTCTTC.

The genes are TRBV30 and TRBJ1-3, with a tentative D call TRBD1 (6 bases). The germline V gene encodes CDR1 GTSNPN and CDR2 SVGIG (reference sequence). Trimming cost V 2 bases and J 7 bases, with 12 bases left between them. The CDR3 spans 13 residues. The CDR3 loop reads CAWSLQGSNTIYF. In nucleotides, the CDR3 is TGTGCCTGGAGTCTACAGGGTAGCAACACCATATATTTT.